This T cell receptor beta chain was identified during a study of blood T cell repertoires in COVID-19. In the study overall: The analysed material was cDNA or gDNA that came from T cells, B-cell-depleted T cells, or PBMCs.

The CDR3 totals 14 residues. V shed 8 bases and J shed 2 bases, with 13 bases lying between them. Germline V gives CDR1 LNHDA, CDR2 SQIVND (reference sequence). Study processing details: Reference gene primer amplification in the assay estimated nucleated cell counts. Data came from immunoSEQ multiplex PCR; TCRdb stores just in-frame clones and leaves some out. That table is the source of V, J and clone size, and D and trimming were worked out from the DNA. Here the sample spans about 150,000 clones, roughly 85% being singletons. This receptor was obtained from a man between 65 and 85 years old with acute or convalescent COVID-19. The rearrangement links TRBV19 to TRBJ2-1, with D possibly matching TRBD1 (6 bases). The sample taken for sequencing was peripheral blood. The CDR3 DNA reads as TGTGCCAGTTCCGGGACAACGGCCTACAATGAGCAGTTCTTC. Translation gives CASSGTTAYNEQFF.